This T cell receptor (beta chain) originates from a study of T cells after yellow fever vaccination. Study at large: CD3, CD45RA, CCR7 and CD95 were used to sort EM, EMRA, CM and Tscm memory subsets.

Per the germline V gene, CDR1 is LGHNA and CDR2 is YSLEER. The CDR3 is made up of 16 amino acids. V lost 0 bases, J lost 1 base, and 10 bases lay in between. Study results and caveats: The appearance of a small share of clonotypes in both CD4 and CD8 compartments was observed. Reappearance after the booster was seen for most primary-vaccination clones, at about 95% CD4 and 88% CD8.

A universal primer site and UMIs were added as TCR cDNA was made by 5'RACE template switching. MiXCR, run by TCRdb on the 5' RACE reads, gives a single entry per CDR3 protein. The sample carries 46,000 or so distinct CDR3 sequences, more than 6% recorded once. This clonotype has only a few counts. This sequence was found in a man aged 25-40 years who received the YFV17D yellow fever vaccine. V is TRBV4-3 and J is TRBJ2-4; D possibly corresponds to TRBD1 (5 bases). The specimen was PBMCs, either bulk or a sorted T-cell subset (CD4+, CD8+, memory, or dextramer-sorted; not recorded which), collected 45 days after the yellow fever booster vaccination. The CDR3 DNA sequence: TGCGCCAGCAGCCAAGATATAGGGGCCGCCAAAAACATTCAGTACTTC. It translates to CASSQDIGAAKNIQYF.